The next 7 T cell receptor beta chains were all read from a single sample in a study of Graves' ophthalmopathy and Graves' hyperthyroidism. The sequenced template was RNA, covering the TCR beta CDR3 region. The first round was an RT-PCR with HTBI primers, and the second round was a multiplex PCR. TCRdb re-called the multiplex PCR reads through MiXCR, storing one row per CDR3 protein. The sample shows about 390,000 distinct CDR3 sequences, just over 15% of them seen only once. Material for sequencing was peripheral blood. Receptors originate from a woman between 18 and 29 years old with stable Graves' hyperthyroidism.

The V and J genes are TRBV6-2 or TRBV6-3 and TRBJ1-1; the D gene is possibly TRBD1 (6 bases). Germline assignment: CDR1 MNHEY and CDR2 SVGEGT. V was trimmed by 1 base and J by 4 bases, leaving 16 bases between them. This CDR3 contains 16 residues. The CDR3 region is CASSYFPPTGGTEAFF. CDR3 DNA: TGTGCCAGCAGTTACTTCCCGCCGACAGGAGGCACTGAAGCTTTCTTT.

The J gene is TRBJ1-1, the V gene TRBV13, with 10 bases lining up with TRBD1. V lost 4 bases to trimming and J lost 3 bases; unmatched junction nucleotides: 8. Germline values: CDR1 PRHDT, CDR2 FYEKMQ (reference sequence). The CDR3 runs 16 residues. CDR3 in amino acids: CASSSTRQGAYTEAFF. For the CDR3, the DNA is TGTGCCAGCAGCTCCACAAGACAGGGGGCCTACACTGAAGCTTTCTTT.

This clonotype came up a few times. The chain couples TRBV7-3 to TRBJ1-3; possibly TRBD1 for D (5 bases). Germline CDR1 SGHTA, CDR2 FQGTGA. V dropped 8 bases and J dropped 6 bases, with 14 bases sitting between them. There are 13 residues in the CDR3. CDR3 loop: CASGLGPLNTIYF. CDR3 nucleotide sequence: TGTGCCAGCGGTCTGGGGCCTCTAAACACCATATATTTT.

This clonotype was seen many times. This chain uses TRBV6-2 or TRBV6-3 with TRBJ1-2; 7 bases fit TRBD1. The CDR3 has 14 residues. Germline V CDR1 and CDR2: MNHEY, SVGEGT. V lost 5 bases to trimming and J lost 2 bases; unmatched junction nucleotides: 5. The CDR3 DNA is TGTGCCAGCAGTCGAGCGACAGGGAACTATGGCTACACCTTC. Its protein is CASSRATGNYGYTF.

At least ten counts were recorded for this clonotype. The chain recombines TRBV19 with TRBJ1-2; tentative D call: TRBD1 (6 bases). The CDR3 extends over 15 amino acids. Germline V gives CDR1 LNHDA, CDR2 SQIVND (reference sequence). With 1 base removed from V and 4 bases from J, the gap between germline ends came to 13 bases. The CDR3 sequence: CASSIGGPNIYGYTF. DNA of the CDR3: TGTGCCAGTAGTATAGGGGGGCCGAACATCTATGGCTACACCTTC.

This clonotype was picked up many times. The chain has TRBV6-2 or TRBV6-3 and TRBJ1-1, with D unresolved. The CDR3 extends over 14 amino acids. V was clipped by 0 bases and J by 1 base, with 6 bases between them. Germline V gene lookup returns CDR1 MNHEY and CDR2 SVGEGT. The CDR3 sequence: CASSYSGSNTEAFF. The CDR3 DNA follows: TGTGCCAGCAGTTACTCTGGCTCGAACACTGAAGCTTTCTTT.

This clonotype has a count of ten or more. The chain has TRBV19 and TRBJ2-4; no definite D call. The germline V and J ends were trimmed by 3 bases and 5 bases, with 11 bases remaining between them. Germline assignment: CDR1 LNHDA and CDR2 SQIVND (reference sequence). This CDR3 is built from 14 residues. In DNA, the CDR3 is TGTGCCAGTAGTATTAGGTCTCCGGAAAACATTCAGTACTTC. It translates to CASSIRSPENIQYF.